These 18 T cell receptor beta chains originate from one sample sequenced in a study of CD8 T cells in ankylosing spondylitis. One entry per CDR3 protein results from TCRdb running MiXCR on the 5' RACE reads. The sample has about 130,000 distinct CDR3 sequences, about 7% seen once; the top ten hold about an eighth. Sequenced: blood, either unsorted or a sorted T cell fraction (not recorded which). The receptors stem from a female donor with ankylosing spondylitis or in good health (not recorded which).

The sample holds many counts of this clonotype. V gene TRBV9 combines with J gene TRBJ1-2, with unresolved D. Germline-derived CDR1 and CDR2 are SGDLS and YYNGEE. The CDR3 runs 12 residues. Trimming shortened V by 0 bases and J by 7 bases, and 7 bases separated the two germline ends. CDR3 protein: CASSVEGSGYTF. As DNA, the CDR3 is TGTGCCAGCAGCGTAGAAGGGAGTGGCTACACCTTC.

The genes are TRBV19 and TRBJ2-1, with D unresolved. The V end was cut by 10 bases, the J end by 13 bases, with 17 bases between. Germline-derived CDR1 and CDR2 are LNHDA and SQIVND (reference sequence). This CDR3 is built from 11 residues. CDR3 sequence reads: CATRQELDQFF. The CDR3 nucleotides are TGTGCCACCCGTCAGGAGCTTGACCAGTTCTTC. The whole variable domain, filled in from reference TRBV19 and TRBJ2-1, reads DGGITQSPKYLFRKEGQNVTLSCEQNLNHDAMYWYRQDPGQGLRLIYYSQIVNDFQKGDIAEGYSVSREKKESFPLTVTSAQKNPTAFYLCATRQELDQFFGPGTRLTVL.

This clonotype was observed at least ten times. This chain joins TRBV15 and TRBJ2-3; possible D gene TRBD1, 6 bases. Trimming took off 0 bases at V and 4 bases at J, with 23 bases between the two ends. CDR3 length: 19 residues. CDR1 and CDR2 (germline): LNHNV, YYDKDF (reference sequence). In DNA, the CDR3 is TGTGCCACCAGCAGAGATAGGAAACAGGGCAATCGGGGCGCAGATACGCAGTATTTT. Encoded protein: CATSRDRKQGNRGADTQYF.

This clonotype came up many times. The CDR3 region has the DNA TGTGCCAGCAGTTCCCAGGGCCGGGGCACTGAAGCTTTCTTT. This encodes CASSSQGRGTEAFF. The V gene is TRBV5-4, the J gene TRBJ1-1, with D possibly being TRBD1 (5 bases). CDR1 and CDR2 from the germline V gene are SGHNT and YYREEE (reference sequence). The CDR3 runs to 14 residues. V shed 5 bases and J shed 4 bases, with 15 bases lying between them.

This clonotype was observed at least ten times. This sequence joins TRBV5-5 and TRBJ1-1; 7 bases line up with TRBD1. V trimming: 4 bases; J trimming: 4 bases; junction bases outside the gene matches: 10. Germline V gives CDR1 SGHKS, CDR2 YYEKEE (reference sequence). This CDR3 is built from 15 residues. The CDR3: CASSLEGGWGTEAFF. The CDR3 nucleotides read TGTGCCAGCAGCCTCGAAGGGGGCTGGGGCACTGAAGCTTTCTTT.

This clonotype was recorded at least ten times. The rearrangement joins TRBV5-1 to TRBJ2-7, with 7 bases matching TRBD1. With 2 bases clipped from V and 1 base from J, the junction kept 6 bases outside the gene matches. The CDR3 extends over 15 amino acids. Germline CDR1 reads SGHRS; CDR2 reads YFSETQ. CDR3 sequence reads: CASSLVTGESYEQYF. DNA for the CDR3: TGCGCCAGCAGCTTAGTCACAGGGGAGTCCTACGAGCAGTACTTC. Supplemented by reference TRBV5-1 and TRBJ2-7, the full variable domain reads KAGVTQTPRYLIKTRGQQVTLSCSPISGHRSVSWYQQTPGQGLQFLFEYFSETQRNKGNFPGRFSGRQFSNSRSEMNVSTLELGDSALYLCASSLVTGESYEQYFGPGTRLTVT.

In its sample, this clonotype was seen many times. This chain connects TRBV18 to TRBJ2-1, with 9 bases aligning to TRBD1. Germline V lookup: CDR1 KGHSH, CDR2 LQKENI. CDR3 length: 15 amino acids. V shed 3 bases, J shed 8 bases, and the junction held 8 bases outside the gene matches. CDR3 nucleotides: TGTGCCAGCTCACCCTGGACAGGGGATGGGGATGAGCAGTTCTTC. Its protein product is CASSPWTGDGDEQFF.

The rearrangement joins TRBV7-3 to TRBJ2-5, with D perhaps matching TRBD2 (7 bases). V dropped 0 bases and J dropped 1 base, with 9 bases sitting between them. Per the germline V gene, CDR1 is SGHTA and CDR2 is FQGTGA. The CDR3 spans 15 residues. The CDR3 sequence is CASSLTRGLQETQYF. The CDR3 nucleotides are TGTGCCAGCAGCTTAACGCGGGGGCTCCAAGAGACCCAGTACTTC.

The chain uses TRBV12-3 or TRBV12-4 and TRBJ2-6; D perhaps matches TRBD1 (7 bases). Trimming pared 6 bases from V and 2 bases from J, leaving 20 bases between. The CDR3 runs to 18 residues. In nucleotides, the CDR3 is TGTGCCAGCAGCCCGACGCAGGGGGGTGTTCCTGGGGCCAACGTCCTGACTTTC. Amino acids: CASSPTQGGVPGANVLTF.

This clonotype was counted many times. The CDR3 is CASSLGGRSSYNEQFF. The CDR3 DNA follows: TGTGCCAGCAGCTTAGGCGGGAGGAGCTCCTACAATGAGCAGTTCTTC. This chain connects TRBV7-2 to TRBJ2-1; 8 positions agree with TRBD2. Germline CDR1 SGHTA, CDR2 FQGNSA. This CDR3 region has 16 residues. The ends lost 1 base at V and 0 bases at J; junction bases unmatched: 2.

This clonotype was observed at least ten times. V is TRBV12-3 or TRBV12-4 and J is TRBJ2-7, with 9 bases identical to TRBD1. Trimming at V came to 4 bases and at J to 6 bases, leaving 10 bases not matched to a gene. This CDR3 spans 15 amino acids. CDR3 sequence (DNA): TGTGCCAGCAGTTCCCCCCGGACAGGGGAGGTCGAGCAGTACTTC. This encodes CASSSPRTGEVEQYF.

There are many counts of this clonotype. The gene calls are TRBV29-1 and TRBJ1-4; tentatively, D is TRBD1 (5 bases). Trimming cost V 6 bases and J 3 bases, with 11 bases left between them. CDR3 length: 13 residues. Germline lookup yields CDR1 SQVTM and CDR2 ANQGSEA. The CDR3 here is CSVRDGANEKLFF. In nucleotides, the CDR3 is TGCAGCGTCCGGGACGGAGCTAATGAAAAACTGTTTTTT.

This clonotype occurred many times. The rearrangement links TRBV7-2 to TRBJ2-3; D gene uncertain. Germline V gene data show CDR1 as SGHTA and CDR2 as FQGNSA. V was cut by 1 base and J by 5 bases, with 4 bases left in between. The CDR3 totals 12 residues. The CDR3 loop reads CASSLVVDTQYF. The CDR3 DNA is TGTGCCAGCAGCTTAGTAGTAGATACGCAGTATTTT.

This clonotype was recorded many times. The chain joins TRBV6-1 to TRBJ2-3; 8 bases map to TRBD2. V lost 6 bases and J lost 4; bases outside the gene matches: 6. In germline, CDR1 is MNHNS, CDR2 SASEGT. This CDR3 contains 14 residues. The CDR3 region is CASRGTRGADTQYF. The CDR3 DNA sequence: TGTGCCAGCAGGGGGACTAGGGGCGCAGATACGCAGTATTTT.

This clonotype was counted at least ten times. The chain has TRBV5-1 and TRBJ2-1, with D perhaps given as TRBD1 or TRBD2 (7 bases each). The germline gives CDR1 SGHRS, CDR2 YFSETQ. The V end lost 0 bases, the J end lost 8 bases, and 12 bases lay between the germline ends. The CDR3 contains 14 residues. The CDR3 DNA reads TGCGCCAGCAGCTTGGACAGGGGAGGGGATGAGCAGTTCTTC. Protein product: CASSLDRGGDEQFF. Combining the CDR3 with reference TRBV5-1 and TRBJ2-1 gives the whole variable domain KAGVTQTPRYLIKTRGQQVTLSCSPISGHRSVSWYQQTPGQGLQFLFEYFSETQRNKGNFPGRFSGRQFSNSRSEMNVSTLELGDSALYLCASSLDRGGDEQFFGPGTRLTVL.

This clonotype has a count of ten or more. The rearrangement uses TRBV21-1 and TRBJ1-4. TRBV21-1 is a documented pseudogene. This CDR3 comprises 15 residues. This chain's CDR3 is CASSKLYGRGEKLFF. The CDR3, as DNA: TGTGCCAGCAGCAAATTGTATGGGAGGGGCGAAAAACTGTTTTTT.

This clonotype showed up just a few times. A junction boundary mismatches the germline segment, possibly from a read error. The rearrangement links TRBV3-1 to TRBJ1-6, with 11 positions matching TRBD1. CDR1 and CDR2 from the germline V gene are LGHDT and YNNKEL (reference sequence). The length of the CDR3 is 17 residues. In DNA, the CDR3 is TGTGCCAGCACCCAAGGGACAGGGGGTGGGGATAATTCACCCCTCCACTTT. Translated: CASTQGTGGGDNSPLHF.

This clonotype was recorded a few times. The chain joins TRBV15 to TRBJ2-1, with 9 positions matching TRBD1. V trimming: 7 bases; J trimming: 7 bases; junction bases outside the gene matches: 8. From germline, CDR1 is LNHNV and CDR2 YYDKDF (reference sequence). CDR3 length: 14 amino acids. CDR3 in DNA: TGTGCCACCACACAGGAGACAGGGGGTAATGAGCAGTTCTTC. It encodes CATTQETGGNEQFF.